The T cell receptor beta chain under discussion was sequenced for a study of cytomegalovirus exposure and HLA in healthy donors. Use of 60 Vbeta and 13 Jbeta primers characterized the PCR. TCRdb keeps only in-frame clones here, not all; method: immunoSEQ multiplex PCR. The data contain roughly 160,000 clones, roughly 76% of them seen just once; the ten biggest clones take up about 2.2%. CDR1 and CDR2 from the germline V gene are MNHEY and SMNVEV (reference sequence). The CDR3 covers 14 residues. The V and J ends lost 2 bases and 0 bases respectively, with 8 bases between them. Sequencing used PBMCs. This sequence was found in a male donor in good health and CMV-seronegative. The rearrangement joins TRBV27 to TRBJ2-7, with D tentatively TRBD2 (5 bases). The CDR3 reads CASSLGLSSYEQYF. The CDR3 DNA reads TGTGCCAGCAGTTTAGGACTCAGCTCCTACGAGCAGTACTTC.